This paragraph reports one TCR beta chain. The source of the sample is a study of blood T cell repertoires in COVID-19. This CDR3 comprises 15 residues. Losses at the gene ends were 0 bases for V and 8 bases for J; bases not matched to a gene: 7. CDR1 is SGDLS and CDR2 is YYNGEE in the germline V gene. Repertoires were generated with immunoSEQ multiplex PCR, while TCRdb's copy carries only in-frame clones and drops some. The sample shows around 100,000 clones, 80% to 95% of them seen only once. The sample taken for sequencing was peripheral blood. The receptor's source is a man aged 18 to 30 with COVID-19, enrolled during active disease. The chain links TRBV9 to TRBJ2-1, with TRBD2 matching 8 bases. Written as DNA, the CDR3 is TGTGCCAGCAGCGTAGGAAGCGGGAGTCTTTATGAGCAGTTCTTC. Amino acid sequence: CASSVGSGSLYEQFF. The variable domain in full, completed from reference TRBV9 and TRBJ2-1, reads DSGVTQTPKHLITATGQRVTLRCSPRSGDLSVYWYQQSLDQGLQFLIQYYNGEERAKGNILERFSAQQFPDLHSELNLSSLELGDSALYFCASSVGSGSLYEQFFGPGTRLTVL.